This T cell receptor (beta chain) was identified in a study of technical replicates of blood from several donors. Germline-derived CDR1 and CDR2 are MGHRA and YSYEKL. J gave up 6 bases and V 2 bases, and 5 bases lay outside the gene matches. The CDR3 extends over 14 amino acids. Profiling relied on immunoSEQ multiplex PCR, and the TCRdb table lists in-frame clones only, not all of them. The data hold tens of thousands of clones, with 92% observed a single time. The clonotype was recovered from a human donor in good health. The chain combines TRBV4-1 with TRBJ1-2; 8 nucleotides agree with TRBD1. Source material: T cells isolated from PBMCs. The CDR3 DNA reads as TGCGCCAGCAGCCAACTGACAGGGGAGGATGGCTACACCTTC. Translating it yields CASSQLTGEDGYTF.